This entry describes one T cell receptor beta chain. The record originates from a study of blood T cell repertoires in COVID-19. Study-level background: PBMCs, B-cell-depleted T cells, or T cells provided the cDNA or gDNA that made up the material.

TCRdb keeps only in-frame clones here, not all; method: immunoSEQ multiplex PCR. Among around 270,000 clones listed, 80% to 90% were seen once. Looked up from germline, CDR1 is SGHRS and CDR2 is YFSETQ. The CDR3 is 14 residues long. V gave up 1 base and J gave up 2 bases, with 8 bases separating them. This chain joins TRBV5-1 and TRBJ2-3, with D maybe TRBD2 (5 bases). Sequencing was done on a sample of peripheral blood. The clonotype originates from a man aged 25 to 40 with acute or convalescent COVID-19. The chain's CDR3 is CASSLSGDTDTQYF. CDR3 coding DNA: TGCGCCAGCAGCTTGAGCGGCGACACAGATACGCAGTATTTT.